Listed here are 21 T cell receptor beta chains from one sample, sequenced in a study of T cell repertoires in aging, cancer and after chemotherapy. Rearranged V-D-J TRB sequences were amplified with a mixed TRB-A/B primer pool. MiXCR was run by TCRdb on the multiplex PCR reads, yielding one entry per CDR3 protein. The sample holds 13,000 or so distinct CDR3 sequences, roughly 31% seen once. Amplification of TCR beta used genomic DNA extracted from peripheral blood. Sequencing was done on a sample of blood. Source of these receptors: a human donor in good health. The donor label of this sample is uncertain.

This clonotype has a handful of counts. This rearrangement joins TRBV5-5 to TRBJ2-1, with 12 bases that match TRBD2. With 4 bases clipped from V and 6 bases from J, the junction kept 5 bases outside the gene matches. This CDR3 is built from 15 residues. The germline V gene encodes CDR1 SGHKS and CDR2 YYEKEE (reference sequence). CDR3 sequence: CASSKLAGGPNEQFF. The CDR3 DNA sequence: TGTGCCAGCAGCAAACTAGCGGGGGGCCCCAATGAGCAGTTCTTC.

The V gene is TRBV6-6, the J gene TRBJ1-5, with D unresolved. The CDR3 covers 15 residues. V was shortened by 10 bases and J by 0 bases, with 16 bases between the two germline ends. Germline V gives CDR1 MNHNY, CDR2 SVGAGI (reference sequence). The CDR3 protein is CAISKRVDSNQPQHF. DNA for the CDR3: TGTGCCATCTCTAAACGGGTTGATAGCAATCAGCCCCAGCATTTT.

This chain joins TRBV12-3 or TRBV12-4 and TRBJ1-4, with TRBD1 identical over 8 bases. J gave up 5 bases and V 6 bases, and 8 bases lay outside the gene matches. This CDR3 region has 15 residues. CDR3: CASSRGQVINEKLFF. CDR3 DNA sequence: TGTGCCAGCAGCCGGGGACAGGTGATAAATGAAAAACTGTTTTTT.

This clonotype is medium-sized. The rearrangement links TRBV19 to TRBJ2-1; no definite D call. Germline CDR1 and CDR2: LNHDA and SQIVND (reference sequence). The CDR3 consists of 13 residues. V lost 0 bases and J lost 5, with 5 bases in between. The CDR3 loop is CASSIEWDNEQFF. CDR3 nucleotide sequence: TGTGCCAGTAGTATAGAATGGGACAATGAGCAGTTCTTC.

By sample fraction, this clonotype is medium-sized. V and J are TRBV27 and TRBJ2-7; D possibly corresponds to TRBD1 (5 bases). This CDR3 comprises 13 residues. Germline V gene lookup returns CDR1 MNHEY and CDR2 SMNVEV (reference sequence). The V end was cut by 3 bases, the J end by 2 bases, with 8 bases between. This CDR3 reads CASSLVGPYEQYF. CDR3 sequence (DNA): TGTGCCAGCAGTTTGGTGGGGCCCTACGAGCAGTACTTC.

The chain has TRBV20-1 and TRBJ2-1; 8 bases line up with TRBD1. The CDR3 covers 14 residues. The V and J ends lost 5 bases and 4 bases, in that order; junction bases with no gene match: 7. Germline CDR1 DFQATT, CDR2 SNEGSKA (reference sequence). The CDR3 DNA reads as TGCAGTGCTGTTCTCCGGGACAGGTACAATGAGCAGTTCTTC. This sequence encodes CSAVLRDRYNEQFF.

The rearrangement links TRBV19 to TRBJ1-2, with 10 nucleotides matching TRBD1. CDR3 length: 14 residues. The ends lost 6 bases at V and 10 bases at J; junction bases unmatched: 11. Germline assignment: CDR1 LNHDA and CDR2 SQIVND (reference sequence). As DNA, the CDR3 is TGTGCCAGTAGCAGGGACAGGGGTTCCGGTGTCTACACCTTC. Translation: CASSRDRGSGVYTF.

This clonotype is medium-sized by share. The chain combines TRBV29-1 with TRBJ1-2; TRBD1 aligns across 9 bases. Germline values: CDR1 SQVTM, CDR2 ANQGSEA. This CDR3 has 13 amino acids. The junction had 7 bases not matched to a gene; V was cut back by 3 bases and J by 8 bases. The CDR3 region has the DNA TGCAGCGTTGATCAGGGACAGGGTAGGGGCTACACCTTC. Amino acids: CSVDQGQGRGYTF.

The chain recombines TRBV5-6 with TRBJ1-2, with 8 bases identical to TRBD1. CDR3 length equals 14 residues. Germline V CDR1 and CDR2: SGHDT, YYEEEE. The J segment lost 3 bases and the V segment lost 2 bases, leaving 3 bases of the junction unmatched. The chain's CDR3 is CASSFLDRDYGYTF. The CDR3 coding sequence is TGTGCCAGCAGCTTTCTGGACAGGGACTATGGCTACACCTTC.

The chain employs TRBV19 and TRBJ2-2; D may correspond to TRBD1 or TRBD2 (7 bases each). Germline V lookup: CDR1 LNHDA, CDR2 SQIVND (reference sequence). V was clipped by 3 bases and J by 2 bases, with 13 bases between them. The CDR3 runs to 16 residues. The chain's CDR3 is CASSIQGGLNTGELFF. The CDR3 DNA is TGTGCCAGTAGTATTCAGGGGGGGCTAAACACCGGGGAGCTGTTTTTT. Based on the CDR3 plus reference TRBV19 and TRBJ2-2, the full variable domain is DGGITQSPKYLFRKEGQNVTLSCEQNLNHDAMYWYRQDPGQGLRLIYYSQIVNDFQKGDIAEGYSVSREKKESFPLTVTSAQKNPTAFYLCASSIQGGLNTGELFFGEGSRLTVL.

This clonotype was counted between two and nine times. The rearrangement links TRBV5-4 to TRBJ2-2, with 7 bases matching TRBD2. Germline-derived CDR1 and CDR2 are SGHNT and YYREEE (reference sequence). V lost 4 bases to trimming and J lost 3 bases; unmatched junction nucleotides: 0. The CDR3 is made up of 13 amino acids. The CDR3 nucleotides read TGTGCCAGCAGCGCGGGGGACACCGGGGAGCTGTTTTTT. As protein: CASSAGDTGELFF.

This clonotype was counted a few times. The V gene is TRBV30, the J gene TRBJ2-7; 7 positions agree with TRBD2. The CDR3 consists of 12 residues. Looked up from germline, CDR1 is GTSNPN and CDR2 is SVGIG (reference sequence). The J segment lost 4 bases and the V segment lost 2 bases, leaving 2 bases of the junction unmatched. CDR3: CAWSLGGYEQYF. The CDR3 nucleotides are TGTGCCTGGAGTTTGGGGGGGTACGAGCAGTACTTC.

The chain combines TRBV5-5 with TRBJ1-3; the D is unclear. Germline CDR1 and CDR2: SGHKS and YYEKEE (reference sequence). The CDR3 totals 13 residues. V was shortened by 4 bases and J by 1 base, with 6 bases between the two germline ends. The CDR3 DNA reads TGTGCCAGCAGCCTCCCTTCTGGAAACACCATATATTTT. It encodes CASSLPSGNTIYF.

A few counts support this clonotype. In DNA, the CDR3 is TGTGCCAGTAGTATAGATCACATCGGCGGTTCCTTGAGGAATGAGCAGTTCTTC. Its protein is CASSIDHIGGSLRNEQFF. This rearrangement joins TRBV19 to TRBJ2-1; D is unresolved. The V end was cut by 0 bases, the J end by 7 bases, with 22 bases between. The CDR3 runs 18 residues. Germline V gene sequence: CDR1 LNHDA, CDR2 SQIVND (reference sequence).

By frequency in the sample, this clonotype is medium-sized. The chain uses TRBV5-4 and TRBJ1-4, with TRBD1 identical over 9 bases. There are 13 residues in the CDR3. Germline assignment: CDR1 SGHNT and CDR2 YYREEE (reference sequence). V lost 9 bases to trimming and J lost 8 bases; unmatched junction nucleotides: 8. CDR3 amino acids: CATQQGAEEKLFF. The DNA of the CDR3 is TGTGCCACCCAACAGGGGGCCGAGGAAAAACTGTTTTTT.

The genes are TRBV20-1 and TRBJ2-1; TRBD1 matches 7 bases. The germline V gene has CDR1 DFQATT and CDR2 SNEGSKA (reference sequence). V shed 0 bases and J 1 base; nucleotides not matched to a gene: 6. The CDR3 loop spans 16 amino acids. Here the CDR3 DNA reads TGCAGTGCTAGAGATTTCAGGGGGACATCCTACAATGAGCAGTTCTTC. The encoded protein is CSARDFRGTSYNEQFF.

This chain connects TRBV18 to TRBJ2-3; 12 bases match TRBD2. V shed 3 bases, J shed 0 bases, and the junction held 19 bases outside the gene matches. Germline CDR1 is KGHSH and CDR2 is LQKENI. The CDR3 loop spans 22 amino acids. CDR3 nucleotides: TGTGCCAGCTCACCCCCATATGGACTAGCGGGGCTCAGCACTACTAGCACAGATACGCAGTATTTT. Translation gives CASSPPYGLAGLSTTSTDTQYF.

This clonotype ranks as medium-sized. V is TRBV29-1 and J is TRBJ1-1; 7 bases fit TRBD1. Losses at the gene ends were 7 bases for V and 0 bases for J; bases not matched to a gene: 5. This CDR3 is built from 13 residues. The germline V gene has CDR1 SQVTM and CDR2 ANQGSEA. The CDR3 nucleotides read TGCAGCGGCTCCGACAGGGTGAACACTGAAGCTTTCTTT. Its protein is CSGSDRVNTEAFF.

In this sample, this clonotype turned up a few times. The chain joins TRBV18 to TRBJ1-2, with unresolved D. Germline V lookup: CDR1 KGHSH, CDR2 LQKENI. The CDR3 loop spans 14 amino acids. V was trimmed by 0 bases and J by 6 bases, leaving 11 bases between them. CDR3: CASSPPGSGNGYTF. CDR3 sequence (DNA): TGTGCCAGCTCACCACCGGGTTCGGGTAATGGCTACACCTTC.

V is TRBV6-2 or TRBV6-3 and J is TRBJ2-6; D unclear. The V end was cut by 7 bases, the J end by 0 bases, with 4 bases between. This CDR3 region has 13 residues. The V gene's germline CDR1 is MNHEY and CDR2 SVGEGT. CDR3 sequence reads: CASTNSGANVLTF. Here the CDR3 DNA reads TGTGCCAGCACTAACTCTGGGGCCAACGTCCTGACTTTC.

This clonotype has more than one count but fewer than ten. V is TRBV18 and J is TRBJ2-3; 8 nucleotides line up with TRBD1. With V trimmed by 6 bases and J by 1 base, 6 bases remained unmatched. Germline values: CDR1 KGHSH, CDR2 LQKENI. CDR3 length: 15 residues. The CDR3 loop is CASSPTGVGTDTQYF. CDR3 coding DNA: TGTGCCAGCTCGCCGACAGGGGTGGGCACAGATACGCAGTATTTT. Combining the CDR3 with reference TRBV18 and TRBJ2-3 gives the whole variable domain NAGVMQNPRHLVRRRGQEARLRCSPMKGHSHVYWYRQLPEEGLKFMVYLQKENIIDESGMPKERFSAEFPKEGPSILRIQQVVRGDSAAYFCASSPTGVGTDTQYFGPGTRLTVL.